The present T cell receptor beta chain was sequenced within a study of T cell changes during pregnancy in multiple sclerosis (dated by TCRdb to the late 2010s). Notes on the research overall: The study looked at changes in the T cell repertoire across pregnancy in women with multiple sclerosis.

With respect to this clone: There is no known antigen for this receptor. No clone much larger than this one lies a single base away; base qualities are absent.

From its cysteine to its phenylalanine, the CDR3 spans 18 amino acids. The kept DNA is CDR3 alone, 54 bases in frame from the first base. The CDR1 and CDR2 encoded by the germline V gene are LGHNA and YNFKEQ. Trimming removed 0 bases from V and 6 bases from J; the gene matches leave 14 bases unexplained. To prepare the library, the immunoSEQ multiplex PCR assay was applied. The table comes from immuneACCESS by way of TCRdb, which keeps in-frame sequences with V and J called. Part of the clones is missing from these tables; in studies checked, under half for an unresolved V gene and the rest for unknown reasons. In all, the sample holds about 59,000 clones, and around 93% of those were seen once. The ten largest clones add up to less than 0.45% of the sample.

The rearrangement combines TRBV4-2 with TRBJ2-3; 8 bases in the junction line up with TRBD1. The input for sequencing was CD4+ T cells from peripheral blood mononuclear cells, taken before pregnancy. The receptor's source is a female donor with multiple sclerosis, enrolled in a pregnancy study. The CDR3 region reads CASSQEPLGQAVGDTQYF. The nucleotide sequence reads as follows: TGTGCCAGCAGCCAAGAACCCCTGGGACAGGCTGTCGGGGATACGCAGTATTTT.